These 27 T cell receptor beta chains were all obtained from the same sample, sequenced in a study of CD8 T cells in Susac syndrome. The authors reverse transcribed 0.5 to 1 ug RNA with random hexamers. A single record per CDR3 protein comes from TCRdb applying MiXCR to the immunoSEQ multiplex PCR reads. The sample lists roughly 200,000 distinct CDR3 sequences; 85% to 95% were seen once. Sequenced: CD4+ T cells from PBMCs. The receptors shown here come from a human donor with multiple sclerosis.

This clonotype was detected a few times. V and J are TRBV3-1 and TRBJ1-6, with D perhaps TRBD1 (5 bases). Trimming pared 6 bases from V and 7 bases from J, leaving 13 bases between. Germline CDR1 is LGHDT and CDR2 is YNNKEL (reference sequence). The CDR3 contains 14 residues. CDR3 DNA sequence: TGTGCCAGCAGTATTCAGGGAAACAATTCACCCCTCCACTTT. Its translation is CASSIQGNNSPLHF.

This chain links TRBV24-1 with TRBJ2-7; 7 positions match TRBD2. The junction had 5 bases not matched to a gene; V was cut back by 9 bases and J by 4 bases. CDR1 is KGHDR and CDR2 is SFDVKD in the germline V gene. The CDR3 sequence is 12 residues long. CDR3 in DNA: TGTGCCACCCCTAGCGGAATTTACGAGCAGTACTTC. Translated, it gives CATPSGIYEQYF.

The chain is built from TRBV2 and TRBJ2-4; unclear D gene. The CDR3 is 14 residues long. Germline lookup yields CDR1 SNHLY and CDR2 FYNNEI. Trimming removed 3 bases from V and 4 bases from J, with 10 bases in between. The CDR3 bases are TGTGCCAGCAGTGATAGGACCGAAAAAAACATTCAGTACTTC. Amino acids: CASSDRTEKNIQYF.

The V gene is TRBV27, the J gene TRBJ1-6, with a weak D call TRBD1 (5 bases). The CDR3 is 16 residues long. V shed 8 bases and J shed 7 bases, with 21 bases lying between them. Looked up from germline, CDR1 is MNHEY and CDR2 is SMNVEV (reference sequence). CDR3 residues: CASGVWRGAGNSPLHF. DNA for the CDR3: TGTGCCAGCGGGGTGTGGCGGGGCGCTGGAAATTCACCCCTCCACTTT.

This chain joins TRBV7-9 and TRBJ2-2, with TRBD1 as a possible D gene (5 bases). The CDR3 sequence is 15 residues long. Trimming removed 2 bases from V and 0 bases from J, with 7 bases in between. The germline CDR1 and CDR2 sequences are SEHNR and FQNEAQ (reference sequence). The CDR3 loop is CASSLQGSNTGELFF. CDR3 bases: TGTGCCAGCAGCTTACAGGGATCGAACACCGGGGAGCTGTTTTTT. Combining the CDR3 with reference TRBV7-9 and TRBJ2-2 gives the whole variable domain DTGVSQNPRHKITKRGQNVTFRCDPISEHNRLYWYRQTLGQGPEFLTYFQNEAQLEKSRLLSDRFSAERPKGSFSTLEIQRTEQGDSAMYLCASSLQGSNTGELFFGEGSRLTVL.

The chain uses TRBV9 and TRBJ1-6; D not certain. V dropped 0 bases and J dropped 6 bases, with 7 bases sitting between them. Germline CDR1 SGDLS, CDR2 YYNGEE. CDR3 length: 14 amino acids. The DNA of the CDR3 is TGTGCCAGCAGCGTAGAGGACTTTAATTCACCCCTCCACTTT. Translation gives CASSVEDFNSPLHF.

The chain recombines TRBV2 with TRBJ2-1; D gene uncertain. Germline V gene data show CDR1 as SNHLY and CDR2 as FYNNEI. V was trimmed by 6 bases and J by 1 base, leaving 13 bases between them. This CDR3 is built from 15 residues. CDR3 in amino acids: CASRSLRGSYNEQFF. The CDR3 coding sequence is TGTGCCAGCAGGTCACTCAGAGGATCCTACAATGAGCAGTTCTTC.

The chain employs TRBV29-1 and TRBJ2-3; D is uncertain. The germline V gene has CDR1 SQVTM and CDR2 ANQGSEA. The V and J ends lost 6 bases and 0 bases respectively, with 16 bases between them. This CDR3 spans 15 amino acids. The CDR3 loop reads CSVHGLRSSTDTQYF. Here the CDR3 DNA reads TGCAGCGTGCATGGCCTGAGATCTAGCACAGATACGCAGTATTTT.

V is TRBV2 and J is TRBJ1-2; TRBD1 aligns across 8 bases. Trimming took 6 bases from V and 5 from J; bases not matched to a gene: 8. The CDR3 is made up of 14 amino acids. Germline V CDR1 and CDR2: SNHLY, FYNNEI. Here the CDR3 reads CASSGQGMRYGYTF. CDR3 bases: TGTGCCAGCAGCGGACAGGGTATGCGATATGGCTACACCTTC.

The chain employs TRBV7-2 and TRBJ2-5; 12 bases align to TRBD2. The junction had 8 bases not matched to a gene; V was cut back by 8 bases and J by 7 bases. Germline V gives CDR1 SGHTA, CDR2 FQGNSA. CDR3 length: 14 residues. The CDR3 DNA follows: TGTGCCAGCCGCCCTAGCGGGGGGGTGCGGACCCAGTACTTC. Translated, it gives CASRPSGGVRTQYF.

The genes are TRBV12-3 or TRBV12-4 and TRBJ2-7; 7 positions agree with TRBD1. There are 14 residues in the CDR3. V shed 5 bases, J shed 2 bases, and the junction held 6 bases outside the gene matches. The CDR3 DNA is TGTGCCAGCAGTCTATTAGGGGGCCCCTACGAGCAGTACTTC. Amino acids: CASSLLGGPYEQYF.

The rearrangement uses TRBV30 and TRBJ1-2, with 9 bases matching TRBD1. The junction had 10 bases not matched to a gene; V was cut back by 2 bases and J by 12 bases. This CDR3 is 13 amino acids long. In germline, CDR1 is GTSNPN, CDR2 SVGIG (reference sequence). In nucleotides, the CDR3 is TGTGCCTGGAGTCCCTGGGAGGGACAGGGTGACACCTTC. Residues: CAWSPWEGQGDTF.

The V and J genes are TRBV12-3 or TRBV12-4 and TRBJ2-1; weak D call: TRBD1 (6 bases). The V end lost 6 bases, the J end lost 2 bases, and 8 bases lay between the germline ends. There are 13 residues in the CDR3. This CDR3 reads CASRTGPYNEQFF. Written as DNA, the CDR3 is TGTGCCAGCAGGACAGGCCCCTACAATGAGCAGTTCTTC.

Note on this clonotype: At one of its ends the junction is not consistent with the germline gene, which may arise from a read error. CDR3 protein: CASSRGENTEAFF. The CDR3 bases are TGTGCTAGCAGCCGAGGGGAGAACACTGAAGCTTTCTTT. The chain has TRBV7-7 and TRBJ1-1; possibly TRBD1 for D (5 bases). The CDR3 extends over 13 amino acids. Germline V gene lookup returns CDR1 SSHAT and CDR2 FNYEAQ (reference sequence).

The CDR3: CSVLTTGQIEAFF. CDR3 sequence (DNA): TGCAGCGTTCTAACGACCGGACAGATTGAAGCTTTCTTT. V usage is TRBV29-1 and J usage is TRBJ1-1; tentative D call: TRBD1 (6 bases). The CDR3 consists of 13 residues. Germline assignment: CDR1 SQVTM and CDR2 ANQGSEA. With 5 bases removed from V and 7 bases from J, the gap between germline ends came to 17 bases.

This chain connects TRBV7-2 to TRBJ2-1, with no clear D. V was shortened by 8 bases and J by 5 bases, with 16 bases between the two germline ends. Per the germline V gene, CDR1 is SGHTA and CDR2 is FQGNSA. The CDR3 contains 14 residues. DNA of the CDR3: TGTGCCAGCGCACGAAGCGTACGAAACAATGAGCAGTTCTTC. The encoded protein is CASARSVRNNEQFF.

The chain recombines TRBV2 with TRBJ2-7; D is perhaps TRBD2 (5 bases). Germline CDR1 and CDR2: SNHLY and FYNNEI. This CDR3 has 12 residues. V lost 4 bases and J lost 4, with 8 bases in between. CDR3 in amino acids: CASSASGYEQYV. The CDR3 nucleotides read TGTGCCAGCAGTGCATCGGGGTACGAGCAGTACGTC.

V is TRBV3-1 and J is TRBJ1-4; D remains ambiguous. This CDR3 comprises 15 residues. Germline CDR1 and CDR2: LGHDT and YNNKEL (reference sequence). The V and J ends lost 3 bases and 8 bases respectively, with 16 bases between them. Written as DNA, the CDR3 is TGTGCCAGCAGCCAGGGAGTAAGGGTAGGAGAAAAACTGTTTTTT. Translated: CASSQGVRVGEKLFF.

V is TRBV29-1 and J is TRBJ1-2; maybe TRBD1 (5 bases). Trimming shortened V by 3 bases and J by 8 bases, and 22 bases separated the two germline ends. The germline gives CDR1 SQVTM, CDR2 ANQGSEA. The CDR3 sequence is 15 residues long. CDR3 amino acids: CSVESGGYRSGGYTF. DNA for the CDR3: TGCAGCGTTGAGTCTGGGGGATACCGATCGGGAGGCTACACCTTC.

This clonotype has a handful of counts. V and J are TRBV11-2 and TRBJ1-1, with D hard to call. The V end was cut by 2 bases, the J end by 2 bases, with 9 bases between. Germline CDR1 reads SGHAT; CDR2 reads FQNNGV. The CDR3 covers 14 residues. CDR3: CASSLPGRNTEAFF. CDR3 nucleotides: TGTGCCAGCAGCTTACCCGGGAGAAACACTGAAGCTTTCTTT.

The rearrangement uses TRBV30 and TRBJ2-3; D is unclear. CDR1 and CDR2 from the germline V gene are GTSNPN and SVGIG (reference sequence). The ends were cut back, 0 bases at V and 4 bases at J, with 11 bases in the middle. This CDR3 is built from 14 residues. In DNA, the CDR3 is TGTGCCTGGAGTGTTCACCAACTACCAGATACGCAGTATTTT. Its translation is CAWSVHQLPDTQYF.

The J gene is TRBJ2-3, the V gene TRBV20-1, with 9 positions matching TRBD2. The V segment lost 4 bases and the J segment 6 bases; nucleotides outside the gene matches: 5. The CDR3 contains 13 residues. Germline loops: CDR1 DFQATT, CDR2 SNEGSKA (reference sequence). CDR3 bases: TGCAGTGCTAATGGCGGGGGGGCCGATACGCAGTATTTT. Its translation is CSANGGGADTQYF.

V usage is TRBV29-1 and J usage is TRBJ2-3; tentatively, D is TRBD2 (5 bases). Trimming removed 7 bases from V and 6 bases from J, with 5 bases in between. The CDR3 extends over 9 amino acids. In germline, CDR1 is SQVTM, CDR2 ANQGSEA. The CDR3 bases are TGCAGCGGCGGGGATACGCAGTATTTT. Protein sequence: CSGGDTQYF.

This clonotype was seen a handful of times. The J gene is TRBJ2-5, the V gene TRBV12-3 or TRBV12-4; D assignment may be TRBD1 or TRBD2 (6 bases each). Trimming took 3 bases from V and 1 from J, leaving 9 bases between them. The CDR3 spans 14 residues. The DNA for the CDR3 is TGTGCCAGCAGTTTCCCGGGGGCCCAAGAGACCCAGTACTTC. Amino acid sequence: CASSFPGAQETQYF.

The V call is TRBV20-1, the J call TRBJ2-3, with TRBD1 matching 7 bases. Trimming at V came to 6 bases and at J to 4 bases, leaving 10 bases not matched to a gene. Germline V gives CDR1 DFQATT, CDR2 SNEGSKA (reference sequence). This CDR3 is 14 amino acids long. CDR3 DNA: TGCAGTGCATTATATCCGGGACAGTCAGATACGCAGTATTTT. Translating gives CSALYPGQSDTQYF.

The chain carries TRBV5-4 and TRBJ2-5; D not resolved. Trimming took off 0 bases at V and 4 bases at J, with 10 bases between the two ends. This CDR3 spans 14 amino acids. Per germline, CDR1 SGHNT and CDR2 YYREEE (reference sequence). CDR3 bases: TGTGCCAGCAGCTTGGCGAACAGTGGAGAGACCCAGTACTTC. Translation gives CASSLANSGETQYF.

The chain is built from TRBV12-3 or TRBV12-4 and TRBJ1-5; D is undetermined. This CDR3 is 15 amino acids long. The V and J ends lost 5 bases and 7 bases respectively, with 18 bases between them. The CDR3 region is CASSPSVGSGQPQHF. DNA of the CDR3: TGTGCCAGCAGTCCCAGTGTAGGGTCTGGCCAGCCCCAGCATTTT.